These 25 T cell receptor beta chains came from one sample sequenced in a study of CD8 T cells in ankylosing spondylitis. Study-wide results and caveats: Ankylosing spondylitis blood appeared to be characterized by a TCR beta motif of about 8 highly homologous variants.

Using its own MiXCR run on the 5' RACE reads, TCRdb lists one record per CDR3 protein. The sample consists of about 500,000 distinct CDR3 sequences, approximately 5% of them appearing once. No antigen has been identified for these receptors. Sequencing was carried out using blood, either unsorted or a sorted T cell fraction (not recorded which). The receptors originated from a male donor with ankylosing spondylitis.

This clonotype was picked up many times. The chain is built from TRBV20-1 and TRBJ1-2; D is uncertain. Looked up from germline, CDR1 is DFQATT and CDR2 is SNEGSKA (reference sequence). The CDR3 extends over 11 amino acids. V lost 3 bases and J lost 7, with 9 bases in between. CDR3 nucleotide sequence: TGCAGTGCTAGTAAGGGAGGTGGCTACACCTTC. Its translation is CSASKGGGYTF.

This clonotype was detected ten times or more. V is TRBV5-1 and J is TRBJ2-5; D gene unclear. The germline CDR1 and CDR2 sequences are SGHRS and YFSETQ. This CDR3 region has 15 residues. With 0 bases removed from V and 5 bases from J, the gap between germline ends came to 14 bases. CDR3 DNA sequence: TGCGCCAGCAGCTTGGGAGGTAGTGTCACGGAGACCCAGTACTTC. This translates into CASSLGGSVTETQYF. Using reference TRBV5-1 and TRBJ2-5 for the parts outside the CDR3, the full variable domain is KAGVTQTPRYLIKTRGQQVTLSCSPISGHRSVSWYQQTPGQGLQFLFEYFSETQRNKGNFPGRFSGRQFSNSRSEMNVSTLELGDSALYLCASSLGGSVTETQYFGPGTRLLVL.

The sample holds many counts of this clonotype. This sequence joins TRBV4-3 and TRBJ2-1, with TRBD2 matching 9 bases. V gave up 5 bases and J gave up 2 bases; unmatched junction bases: 4. Germline V gives CDR1 LGHNA, CDR2 YSLEER. The CDR3 covers 15 residues. The CDR3 DNA reads as TGCGCCAGCAGCGCCAGACTAGCGGCCTACAATGAGCAGTTCTTC. It yields the protein CASSARLAAYNEQFF.

The chain joins TRBV11-2 to TRBJ2-7; a possible D gene is TRBD2 (5 bases). Germline V gene sequence: CDR1 SGHAT, CDR2 FQNNGV. The V and J ends lost 1 base and 6 bases respectively, with 10 bases between them. This CDR3 contains 13 residues. The CDR3: CASSLGRAREQYF. The CDR3 DNA reads as TGTGCCAGCAGCTTAGGGCGGGCACGCGAGCAGTACTTC.

In its sample, this clonotype was seen many times. The chain is built from TRBV20-1 and TRBJ2-3, with 13 bases aligning to TRBD2. Unmatched junction bases numbered 6, after V lost 6 bases and J lost 6 bases. Germline V gene lookup returns CDR1 DFQATT and CDR2 SNEGSKA (reference sequence). This CDR3 is built from 14 residues. CDR3: CSARTSGRIDTQYF. The CDR3 DNA is TGCAGTGCCCGGACTAGCGGGAGAATCGATACGCAGTATTTT.

There are many counts of this clonotype. The chain recombines TRBV20-1 with TRBJ2-7; 7 bases agree with TRBD2. Germline CDR1 is DFQATT and CDR2 is SNEGSKA (reference sequence). V gave up 4 bases and J gave up 3 bases; unmatched junction bases: 9. CDR3 size: 14 residues. The CDR3: CSAIAGTIFYEQYF. As DNA, the CDR3 is TGCAGTGCTATAGCCGGGACTATCTTCTACGAGCAGTACTTC.

This clonotype was recorded many times. V usage is TRBV20-1 and J usage is TRBJ1-4; D is unclear. CDR3 size: 11 residues. The germline gives CDR1 DFQATT, CDR2 SNEGSKA (reference sequence). The germline V and J ends were trimmed by 1 base and 8 bases, with 5 bases remaining between them. The DNA of the CDR3 is TGCAGTGCTAGAGTGTCAGAAAAACTGTTTTTT. It encodes CSARVSEKLFF.

This clonotype was detected ten times or more. The chain joins TRBV11-2 to TRBJ2-3; D assignment may be TRBD1 or TRBD2 (5 bases each). In germline, CDR1 is SGHAT, CDR2 FQNNGV. The V and J ends lost 5 bases and 0 bases respectively, with 15 bases between them. There are 16 residues in the CDR3. Here the CDR3 reads CASSPVRWGSTDTQYF. The CDR3 nucleotides are TGTGCCAGCAGCCCCGTTAGGTGGGGGAGCACAGATACGCAGTATTTT. Based on the CDR3 plus reference TRBV11-2 and TRBJ2-3, the full variable domain is EAGVAQSPRYKIIEKRQSVAFWCNPISGHATLYWYQQILGQGPKLLIQFQNNGVVDDSQLPKDRFSAERLKGVDSTLKIQPAKLEDSAVYLCASSPVRWGSTDTQYFGPGTRLTVL.

This clonotype was recorded many times. J is TRBJ2-5 and V is TRBV18, with 7 bases fitting TRBD1. V shed 5 bases, J shed 4 bases, and the junction held 10 bases outside the gene matches. CDR3 length: 15 residues. Looked up from germline, CDR1 is KGHSH and CDR2 is LQKENI. CDR3 sequence reads: CASSSTGASGETQYF. CDR3 in DNA: TGTGCCAGCTCATCAACAGGGGCGTCGGGAGAGACCCAGTACTTC.

Ten or more counts support this clonotype. This sequence joins TRBV5-1 and TRBJ1-1; TRBD1 might be the D (5 bases). CDR1 SGHRS and CDR2 YFSETQ come from the germline V gene. CDR3 length: 15 amino acids. With 4 bases removed from V and 1 base from J, the gap between germline ends came to 14 bases. CDR3 protein: CASSASSGRNTEAFF. Written as DNA, the CDR3 is TGCGCCAGCAGCGCGTCGTCAGGGAGGAACACTGAAGCTTTCTTT.

This clonotype has at least ten counts. The chain combines TRBV20-1 with TRBJ1-1; the D is unclear. With 4 bases removed from V and 12 bases from J, the gap between germline ends came to 24 bases. Germline CDR1 reads DFQATT; CDR2 reads SNEGSKA (reference sequence). This CDR3 comprises 14 residues. The CDR3 loop reads CSATPWTAARLPFF. DNA for the CDR3: TGCAGTGCTACCCCTTGGACCGCGGCCCGCCTCCCTTTCTTT.

In its sample, this clonotype was seen many times. V usage is TRBV7-2 and J usage is TRBJ2-3; tentatively, D is TRBD1 or TRBD2 (7 bases each). CDR3 length equals 14 residues. Germline values: CDR1 SGHTA, CDR2 FQGNSA. V dropped 5 bases and J dropped 5 bases, with 14 bases sitting between them. The CDR3 DNA follows: TGTGCCAGCAGCCCCCAGGGGGGGGGAGATACGCAGTATTTT. Residues: CASSPQGGGDTQYF.

This clonotype was observed many times. The chain carries TRBV20-1 and TRBJ2-7; the D gene is possibly TRBD1 (5 bases). V dropped 6 bases and J dropped 3 bases, with 15 bases sitting between them. Germline CDR1 reads DFQATT; CDR2 reads SNEGSKA (reference sequence). This CDR3 is built from 13 residues. CDR3 nucleotide sequence: TGCAGTGCCAACAAACCTCAGGGCTACGAGCAGTACTTC. It yields the protein CSANKPQGYEQYF.

Ten or more counts support this clonotype. CDR3 DNA: TGTGCCAGCAGTTGGGACAGGGGCTCTGGAAACACCATATATTTT. Amino acids: CASSWDRGSGNTIYF. V is TRBV6-5 and J is TRBJ1-3, with TRBD1 matching 10 bases. The J segment lost 0 bases and the V segment lost 4 bases, leaving 0 bases of the junction unmatched. The CDR3 runs to 15 residues. Germline CDR1 MNHEY, CDR2 SVGAGI.

This clonotype has ten or more counts. The J gene is TRBJ2-3, the V gene TRBV4-1; D is undetermined. Trimming left V 0 bases short and J 4 bases short, with 8 bases between. This CDR3 spans 14 amino acids. Germline V CDR1 and CDR2: MGHRA, YSYEKL. DNA of the CDR3: TGCGCCAGCAGCCAAGATCCGGCCGCAGATACGCAGTATTTT. The encoded protein is CASSQDPAADTQYF.

The sample holds many counts of this clonotype. The V call is TRBV29-1, the J call TRBJ2-1; no firm D call. The CDR3 sequence is 14 residues long. V lost 5 bases and J lost 4, with 15 bases in between. Germline values: CDR1 SQVTM, CDR2 ANQGSEA. The CDR3 coding sequence is TGCAGCGTTTCCCCGACTCGGGTATACAATGAGCAGTTCTTC. Residues: CSVSPTRVYNEQFF.

This clonotype was detected many times. The CDR3 nucleotides are TGCGCCAGCAGCCAACTAACAGGGGTTACCTACAATGAGCAGTTCTTC. Its protein is CASSQLTGVTYNEQFF. The chain combines TRBV5-1 with TRBJ2-1; TRBD1 agrees at 7 bases. Germline V gene sequence: CDR1 SGHRS, CDR2 YFSETQ. This CDR3 has 16 amino acids. J lost 2 bases, V lost 4 bases, and 9 bases had no gene match.

In this sample, this clonotype turned up a few times. The CDR3 DNA reads TGTGCCAGCAGTACCAATTACAGGGGCGGTGAGGCTTGGCAGTTCTTC. Translation: CASSTNYRGGEAWQFF. This chain joins TRBV6-1 and TRBJ2-1, with TRBD1 matching 7 bases. The ends lost 5 bases at V and 12 bases at J; junction bases unmatched: 19. The V gene's germline CDR1 is MNHNS and CDR2 SASEGT. This CDR3 is 16 amino acids long.

This clonotype was seen more than once but under ten times. This rearrangement joins TRBV4-1 to TRBJ2-7, with a possible D match to TRBD1 (5 bases). V lost 1 base and J lost 7, with 11 bases in between. Germline lookup yields CDR1 MGHRA and CDR2 YSYEKL. The CDR3 is 13 amino acids. Here the CDR3 reads CASSQGLRVEQYF. CDR3 nucleotide sequence: TGCGCCAGCAGCCAAGGTCTCAGGGTGGAGCAGTACTTC.

This clonotype was seen ten or more times. CDR3 region: CASSFGSLGAEAFF. The DNA for the CDR3 is TGCGCCAGCAGCTTTGGATCCCTCGGCGCTGAAGCTTTCTTT. This chain links TRBV5-1 with TRBJ1-1; unclear D gene. Germline V gene data show CDR1 as SGHRS and CDR2 as YFSETQ. V dropped 2 bases and J dropped 6 bases, with 14 bases sitting between them. There are 14 residues in the CDR3.

Only a few counts were recorded for this clonotype. This chain uses TRBV7-2 with TRBJ2-7, with D uncertain. CDR3 length: 14 amino acids. Trimming shortened V by 5 bases and J by 3 bases, and 14 bases separated the two germline ends. Per the germline V gene, CDR1 is SGHTA and CDR2 is FQGNSA. CDR3 region: CASSPHGKLYEQYF. The CDR3 DNA is TGTGCCAGCAGCCCCCATGGAAAACTCTACGAGCAGTACTTC.

This clonotype was found many times. The chain is built from TRBV4-3 and TRBJ2-7, with D perhaps TRBD2 (7 bases). Germline CDR1 and CDR2: LGHNA and YSLEER. The CDR3 covers 15 residues. Trimming removed 4 bases at V and 0 bases at J, with 13 bases between. CDR3 in DNA: TGCGCCAGCAGCCCCGGGGGGCTTAGCTCCTACGAGCAGTACTTC. This sequence encodes CASSPGGLSSYEQYF.

The chain is built from TRBV4-3 and TRBJ1-5; 9 positions agree with TRBD1. After removal of 2 bases from V and 5 bases from J, the junction contained 4 bases not matched to a gene. CDR1 and CDR2 (germline): LGHNA, YSLEER. The CDR3 runs to 15 residues. The CDR3 DNA is TGCGCCAGCAGCCAAAGGACAGGGGTTGATCAGCCCCAGCATTTT. Translation gives CASSQRTGVDQPQHF.

This clonotype was picked up many times. The gene calls are TRBV7-2 and TRBJ1-1; no definite D call. With 6 bases removed from V and 2 bases from J, the gap between germline ends came to 16 bases. Germline lookup yields CDR1 SGHTA and CDR2 FQGNSA. The CDR3 consists of 15 residues. In nucleotides, the CDR3 is TGTGCCAGCAGTCGGTCCCTAGCTCTTAACACTGAAGCTTTCTTT. It translates to CASSRSLALNTEAFF.

This clonotype was seen ten or more times. The V gene is TRBV4-2, the J gene TRBJ2-5; D possibly corresponds to TRBD2 (6 bases). There are 14 residues in the CDR3. The V end lost 4 bases, the J end lost 2 bases, and 11 bases lay between the germline ends. The germline gives CDR1 LGHNA, CDR2 YNFKEQ. CDR3 nucleotides: TGTGCCAGCAGCCGTTCGGGGGTTCAAGAGACCCAGTACTTC. Protein product: CASSRSGVQETQYF.